The clone carrying this T cell receptor beta chain was recorded only once. As yet, its antigen is unknown. This sample is part of a study of T cell responses to AZD1222 COVID-19 vaccine. General study results and limits: At baseline, just five to seven AZD1222 recipients tested seropositive. Donors, mostly white British, included more females; clonal diversity was possibly underestimated.

This CDR3 has 13 amino acids. The V gene's germline CDR1 is MNHEY and CDR2 SMNVEV (reference sequence). V lost 3 bases and J 1 base, leaving 6 bases between the germline ends. The repertoire was sequenced with immunoSEQ multiplex PCR; TCRdb's copy has only in-frame clones and lacks some. The data hold 100,000 to 150,000 clones, with 80% to 90% observed a single time. Second-dose schedules of about 4 or about 12 weeks were combined. The material was peripheral blood, obtained 28 days after the second AZD1222 dose. The chain joins TRBV27 to TRBJ1-2; D is unresolved. The receptor was isolated from an adult who received the AZD1222 COVID-19 vaccine. The CDR3 region has the DNA TGTGCCAGCAGTTTGAATCTTAACTATGGCTACACCTTC. Protein: CASSLNLNYGYTF.